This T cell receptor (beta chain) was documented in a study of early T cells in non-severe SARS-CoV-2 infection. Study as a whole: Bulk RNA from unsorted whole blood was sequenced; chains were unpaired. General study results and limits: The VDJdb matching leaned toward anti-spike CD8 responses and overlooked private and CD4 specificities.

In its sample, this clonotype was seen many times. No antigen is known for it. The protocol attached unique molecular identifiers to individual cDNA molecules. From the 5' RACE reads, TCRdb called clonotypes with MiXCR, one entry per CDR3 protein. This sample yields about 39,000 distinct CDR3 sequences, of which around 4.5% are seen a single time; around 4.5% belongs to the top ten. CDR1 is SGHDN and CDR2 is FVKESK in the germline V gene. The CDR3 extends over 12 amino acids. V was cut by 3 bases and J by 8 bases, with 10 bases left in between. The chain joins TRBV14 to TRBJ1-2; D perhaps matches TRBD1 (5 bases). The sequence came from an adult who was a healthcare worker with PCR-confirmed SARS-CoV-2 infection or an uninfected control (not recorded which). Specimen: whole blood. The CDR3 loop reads CASSQGVYGYTF. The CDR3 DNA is TGTGCCAGCAGCCAGGGGGTGTACGGCTACACCTTC.